The 15 T cell receptor beta chains below were found in one sample sequenced in a study of OX40 agonist ivuxolimab in advanced cancers. Data came from immunoSEQ multiplex PCR; TCRdb stores just in-frame clones and leaves some out. The data contain tens of thousands of clones, over 70% of them singletons. Source: CD4+ or CD8+ T cells sorted from blood, taken in a trial of the OX40 agonist ivuxolimab. Receptors were obtained from an adult with an advanced solid tumor such as melanoma, head and neck, liver or kidney cancer.

Only one count was recorded for this clone. The V gene is TRBV7-8, the J gene TRBJ2-7; 8 nucleotides line up with TRBD1. V was pared by 1 base and J by 2 bases, with 1 base of the junction left unmatched. Germline lookup yields CDR1 SGHVS and CDR2 FQNEAQ. The CDR3 totals 14 residues. The CDR3 DNA follows: TGTGCCAGCAGCTTAGAGACAGGGGCCTACGAGCAGTACTTC. Encoded protein: CASSLETGAYEQYF.

The V call is TRBV2, the J call TRBJ2-1; the D call may be TRBD1 or TRBD2 (5 bases each). The CDR3 sequence is 13 residues long. V was cut by 2 bases and J by 9 bases, with 11 bases left in between. Germline V gene lookup returns CDR1 SNHLY and CDR2 FYNNEI. The CDR3 loop reads CASSEIEGIEQFF. CDR3 DNA sequence: TGTGCCAGCAGTGAAATTGAGGGGATTGAGCAGTTCTTC.

This clone was detected a few times. The gene calls are TRBV7-2 and TRBJ2-4; 14 nucleotides agree with TRBD2. V shed 5 bases, J shed 3 bases, and the junction held 3 bases outside the gene matches. The CDR3 has 16 residues. From germline, CDR1 is SGHTA and CDR2 FQGNSA. The chain's CDR3 is CASSEGLAGDKNIQYF. The CDR3 region has the DNA TGTGCCAGCAGCGAGGGACTAGCGGGGGACAAAAACATTCAGTACTTC.

CDR3 in amino acids: CASRLGTPRDTQYF. CDR3 coding DNA: TGTGCCAGCAGGCTCGGGACTCCTAGAGATACGCAGTATTTT. J is TRBJ2-3 and V is TRBV28; tentatively, D is TRBD2 (6 bases). CDR1 and CDR2 from the germline V gene are MDHEN and SYDVKM. The CDR3 runs 14 residues. The V end was cut by 6 bases, the J end by 5 bases, with 15 bases between.

This chain links TRBV30 with TRBJ1-1, with D maybe TRBD1 (6 bases). In germline, CDR1 is GTSNPN, CDR2 SVGIG (reference sequence). V shed 0 bases and J shed 0 bases, with 14 bases lying between them. The CDR3 spans 16 residues. The CDR3 nucleotides are TGTGCCTGGAGTGTAGGGCAGGGGAGGATGAACACTGAAGCTTTCTTT. It codes for CAWSVGQGRMNTEAFF. The full variable domain, its missing parts supplied by reference TRBV30 and TRBJ1-1, is SQTIHQWPATLVQPVGSPLSLECTVEGTSNPNLYWYRQAAGRGLQLLFYSVGIGQISSEVPQNLSASRPQDRQFILSSKKLLLSDSGFYLCAWSVGQGRMNTEAFFGQGTRLTVV.

This clone occurred once. The chain employs TRBV6-1 and TRBJ2-7; 10 bases align to TRBD1. V was clipped by 2 bases and J by 3 bases; unmatched bases: 4. Germline V gene lookup returns CDR1 MNHNS and CDR2 SASEGT. The CDR3 extends over 15 amino acids. The CDR3 spells CASSESRTGGYEQYF. The CDR3, as DNA: TGTGCCAGCAGTGAATCCCGGACAGGGGGCTACGAGCAGTACTTC.

This clone was seen just once. The V gene is TRBV2, the J gene TRBJ1-4, with D tentatively TRBD1 (6 bases). Trimming removed 0 bases from V and 7 bases from J, with 12 bases in between. CDR3 length equals 15 residues. Germline V gene data show CDR1 as SNHLY and CDR2 as FYNNEI. Here the CDR3 DNA reads TGTGCCAGCAGTGAAGCGCTGGGGGCGCGTGAAAAACTGTTTTTT. Translation gives CASSEALGAREKLFF.

The CDR3 sequence is CASRTGTPSYNEQFF. CDR3 DNA sequence: TGTGCCAGCAGAACCGGGACTCCCTCCTACAATGAGCAGTTCTTC. The rearrangement uses TRBV27 and TRBJ2-1, with D possibly TRBD2 on 6 matching bases. V was pared by 6 bases and J by 0 bases, with 12 bases between. The CDR3 totals 15 residues. In germline, CDR1 is MNHEY, CDR2 SMNVEV (reference sequence).

The rearrangement joins TRBV27 to TRBJ2-7; TRBD2 aligns across 7 bases. Per the germline V gene, CDR1 is MNHEY and CDR2 is SMNVEV (reference sequence). The CDR3 is 16 amino acids. V lost 4 bases to trimming and J lost 3 bases; unmatched junction nucleotides: 12. CDR3 DNA sequence: TGTGCCAGCAGTTCCCTCCTTAGGGCGGGAGTCTACGAGCAGTACTTC. It translates to CASSSLLRAGVYEQYF.

In this sample, this clone turned up once. The rearrangement uses TRBV5-1 and TRBJ1-1; TRBD1 might be the D (5 bases). CDR1 is SGHRS and CDR2 is YFSETQ in the germline V gene. V lost 4 bases and J lost 1, with 8 bases in between. CDR3 length: 13 amino acids. The CDR3 region has the DNA TGCGCCAGCAGCACCGGGGGGAACACTGAAGCTTTCTTT. This gives the protein CASSTGGNTEAFF.

The genes are TRBV19 and TRBJ2-1; 8 bases map to TRBD1. The CDR3 is 17 residues long. J lost 6 bases, V lost 3 bases, and 13 bases had no gene match. Germline V lookup: CDR1 LNHDA, CDR2 SQIVND (reference sequence). DNA of the CDR3: TGTGCCAGTAGTATTCTTCTCGGGACAGGTGGGGGCAATGAGCAGTTCTTC. Amino acids: CASSILLGTGGGNEQFF. Filled out from reference TRBV19 and TRBJ2-1, the complete variable domain reads DGGITQSPKYLFRKEGQNVTLSCEQNLNHDAMYWYRQDPGQGLRLIYYSQIVNDFQKGDIAEGYSVSREKKESFPLTVTSAQKNPTAFYLCASSILLGTGGGNEQFFGPGTRLTVL.

This clone was detected only once. This rearrangement joins TRBV5-4 to TRBJ2-5, with D unresolved. From germline, CDR1 is SGHNT and CDR2 YYREEE (reference sequence). The V gene lost 3 bases and the J gene lost 4 bases, with 10 bases spanning the gap. This CDR3 has 13 residues. The CDR3 region has the DNA TGTGCCAGCAGCTCCTCCCAGCGAGAGACCCAGTACTTC. Its protein product is CASSSSQRETQYF.

This clone was recorded a few times. The chain combines TRBV7-2 with TRBJ2-1; 11 bases match TRBD2. The germline V gene has CDR1 SGHTA and CDR2 FQGNSA. The CDR3 spans 18 residues. V dropped 3 bases and J dropped 7; count of bases not matched to a gene: 14. For the CDR3, the DNA is TGTGCCAGCAGCTTTTTTCCGGGACTAGCGGTGGAGGAAAATGAGCAGTTCTTC. It specifies CASSFFPGLAVEENEQFF.

The CDR3 here is CASRGGQGYEKLFF. CDR3 nucleotide sequence: TGTGCCAGCAGAGGGGGACAGGGTTACGAAAAACTGTTTTTT. The chain couples TRBV28 to TRBJ1-4, with 9 bases matching TRBD1. J lost 8 bases, V lost 6 bases, and 7 bases had no gene match. The germline CDR1 and CDR2 sequences are MDHEN and SYDVKM. The CDR3 covers 14 residues.

The chain is built from TRBV6-6 and TRBJ1-1; D is unclear. V was clipped by 2 bases and J by 11 bases, with 12 bases between them. Germline values: CDR1 MNHNY, CDR2 SVGAGI (reference sequence). The CDR3 has 12 amino acids. For the CDR3, the DNA is TGTGCCAGCAGTTACCCCGGTAGAGAGGCTTTCTTT. This gives the protein CASSYPGREAFF.